One and the same sample provided the 2 T cell receptor beta chains below, sequenced in a study of metastatic and nonmetastatic thyroid tumors. With MiXCR, TCRdb reprocessed the PCR reads. The sample has about 40,000 clones, about 17% seen once. No patient received treatment before thyroid surgery. The material sequenced was tumor tissue. These receptors were collected from a female donor with papillary thyroid cancer or a benign thyroid nodule (not recorded which). Some clones in this sample may be carry-over from other donors' samples.

This clone was seen repeatedly, ten times or more. This chain uses TRBV28 with TRBJ1-2; D is unclear. Germline V gives CDR1 MDHEN, CDR2 SYDVKM. This CDR3 contains 14 residues. V lost 7 bases, J lost 4 bases, and 16 bases lay in between. The CDR3 reads CASTPRRGAYGYTF. The DNA of the CDR3 is TGTGCCAGCACTCCCCGGCGGGGTGCCTATGGCTACACCTTC.

This clone appeared many times. This chain uses TRBV27 with TRBJ2-1; 7 bases fit TRBD2. Germline CDR1 MNHEY, CDR2 SMNVEV (reference sequence). V was clipped by 4 bases and J by 8 bases; unmatched bases: 8. The CDR3 covers 14 residues. CDR3 in amino acids: CASSSPGGRDEQFF. As DNA, the CDR3 is TGTGCCAGCAGTTCCCCGGGCGGGAGAGATGAGCAGTTCTTC.